This paragraph covers one TCR beta chain sequence. The clone's antigen remains unknown. No much larger clone is present one base from it, and per-base qualities are unavailable. This sample is part of a study of CD8+CD57+ T cells in acquired aplastic anemia (dated by TCRdb to the late 2010s). Notes on the research overall: Extracted DNA from sorted CD4+ and CD8+ cells averaged around 3.3 ug, ranging from about 0.17 to 27.4 ug. A CD8+CD57+ expansion meant a frequency higher than the mean frequency seen in healthy subjects. Summary of the overall study and its limitations: Between patients and healthy controls, no significant difference in CD8+ Simpson's diversity was found (P=0.060). Around 27 CD8+ CDR3 sequences were found to be shared between patients and controls, but these sequences appeared to be highly expressed in patients and within the immunodominant clones of the patients.

The patients picked for sequencing were ones in whom flow cytometry had shown an expansion of CD8+CD57+ cells. Every patient had severe acquired aplastic anemia, diagnosed using the International Study of Aplastic Anemia and Agranulocytosis and Camitta criteria. At the time blood was sampled, none of the patients had received any therapy. In the study, sorted CD4+ and CD8+ blood T cells from patients with severe aplastic anemia and from healthy subjects underwent deep sequencing of TCR repertoires. In the USA, patient enrollment took place under clinicaltrials.gov protocols 00001620, 01623167, 00001397, 00071045, 00081523 and 00961064. Ficoll-Paque density gradient centrifugation was used to isolate peripheral blood mononuclear cells. Before DNA extraction, CD4+ and CD8+ T cells were sorted with FACS or magnetic beads. Profiling of TCR beta VDJ combinations and CDR3 sequences used genomic DNA as the template. TCR repertoire sequencing was run on an Illumina HiSeq 2000. The authors' pipeline ran thus. TRBV/TRBJ rearrangement plots, CDR3 size and DJ length profiles, and Simpson's diversity index were used to assess repertoires. Whichever DNA sequence was most abundant in the deep sequencing data was defined as the immunodominant clone. CDR3 amino acid sequences were checked for sharing across subjects and were also compared against the VDJdb database and published repertoires. The public reads were reprocessed in TCRdb via fastp at Q25 and MiXCR, keeping in-frame beta chains. CDR3 protein duplicates are merged, each entry listing the most common genes and DNA. The V and J calls and clone size are TCRdb's, not the authors'. The table for this sample lists approximately 170,000 distinct CDR3 sequences; over 40% of them were counted only once. The ten largest clones capture 3.2% of the sample.

The V and J ends are trimmed by 3 bases and 0 bases, leaving 16 bases between them. Its CDR3 holds 17 amino acids, cysteine through phenylalanine. Just the 51-base CDR3 DNA is kept, in frame starting at base 1. CDR1 and CDR2, per the germline V gene, are SGHDT and YYEEEE. This chain joins TRBV5-6 to TRBJ1-3; matching of 5 bases hints at TRBD1 as the D gene. The TCR originated in a human donor with aplastic anemia. Sequenced input: sorted CD4+, CD8+, or CD8+CD57+ T cells (not recorded which) from PBMCs. The base sequence is TGTGCCAGCAGCTCGGCGGGGGACGACTCCTCTGGAAACACCATATATTTT. Its protein product is CASSSAGDDSSGNTIYF.